This is a list of T cell receptor beta chains from one sample in a study of spatial heterogeneity in lung cancer. Each CDR3 protein gets one entry after TCRdb re-called the 5' RACE reads with MiXCR. Among roughly 49,000 distinct CDR3 sequences listed, roughly 7% were seen once. The sequencing used PBMCs, collected at surgery. The receptor source for this set is a female donor with early-stage non-small cell lung cancer. CDR3s include the opening cysteine and the closing phenylalanine or tryptophan. A D gene is named only where the DNA matches it firmly. Expanded clones are given a class, and other clones once, few, many or no size at all.

V gene	clone size	J gene	D gene	CDR3 DNA	CDR3 protein
TRBV28	.	TRBJ2-3	.	TGTGCCAGCAGTTCTCACCTCTCTATGGAGGCAGCAGATACGCAGTATTTT	CASSSHLSMEAADTQYF
TRBV6-2/TRBV6-3	many	TRBJ2-5	.	TGTGCCAGCAGTTACGACGGACTGATACAAGAGACCCAGTACTTC	CASSYDGLIQETQYF
TRBV7-4	.	TRBJ1-3	.	TGTGCCAGCAGCTTAGAACCAGATGGAAACACCATATATTTT	CASSLEPDGNTIYF
TRBV3-1	.	TRBJ2-1	.	TGTGCCAGCAGCCAAGGGGCGGGGCCCTACAATGAGCAGTTCTTC	CASSQGAGPYNEQFF
TRBV30	many	TRBJ2-7	TRBD1	TGTGCCTGGAGTGTAGGGGGCACCGGAATAGAGCAGTACTTC	CAWSVGGTGIEQYF
TRBV29-1	many	TRBJ2-2	.	TGCAGCGTCACAGAGACCGGGGAGCTGTTTTTT	CSVTETGELFF
TRBV5-1	many	TRBJ1-1	TRBD1	TGCGCCAGCAGCCAGGACAGGTGGACTGAAGCTTTCTTT	CASSQDRWTEAFF
TRBV2	many	TRBJ2-3	TRBD2	TGTGCCAGCGGACCTAGCGGGGGGCGCACAGATACGCAGTATTTT	CASGPSGGRTDTQYF
TRBV18	.	TRBJ2-2	.	TGTGCCAGCTCACCAAGCGATTCCATCGGGGAGCTGTTTTTT	CASSPSDSIGELFF
TRBV28	many	TRBJ1-2	TRBD1	TGTGCCAGCAGTTCCCAGGGGGCTGACTATGGCTACACCTTC	CASSSQGADYGYTF
TRBV7-6	.	TRBJ2-7	TRBD2	TGTGCCAGCAGCTTAAGGACTAGCGATACCTACGAGCAGTACTTC	CASSLRTSDTYEQYF
TRBV13	few	TRBJ2-7	.	TGTGCCAGCAGCTCGACCCCGGACGAGCAGTACTTC	CASSSTPDEQYF
TRBV7-2	few	TRBJ2-2	.	TGTGCCAGCAGGGTCGACAGCAACACCGGGGAGCTGTTTTTT	CASRVDSNTGELFF
TRBV5-1	many	TRBJ2-7	TRBD2	TGCGCCAGCAGCGCCGGGACTAGCGGATACGAGCAGTACTTC	CASSAGTSGYEQYF
TRBV13	many	TRBJ2-5	.	TGTGCCAGCAGCTTCTTAGGGACCCAGTACTTC	CASSFLGTQYF
TRBV29-1	many	TRBJ2-5	.	TGCAGCGGTCAGCCTTATAAGGCCCAAGAGACCCAGTACTTC	CSGQPYKAQETQYF
TRBV20-1	large	TRBJ2-7	.	TGCAGTGCTCTACCTCTAGACTCCTACGAGCAGTACTTC	CSALPLDSYEQYF
TRBV20-1	many	TRBJ1-6	.	TGCAGTGCTAGCATGAGCTCCTATAATTCACCCCTCCACTTT	CSASMSSYNSPLHF
TRBV4-3	many	TRBJ2-7	TRBD1	TGCGCCAGCAGCCAAGATCTGGGGACAGGGTCCCCCTACGAGCAGTACTTC	CASSQDLGTGSPYEQYF
TRBV12-3/TRBV12-4	.	TRBJ2-3	.	TGTGCCAGCAAGAAGCACTCCACAGATACGCAGTATTTT	CASKKHSTDTQYF
TRBV6-2/TRBV6-3	many	TRBJ2-1	TRBD2	TGTGCCAGCAGTTCACCACTAGCGGGGAAGAATGAGCAGTTCTTC	CASSSPLAGKNEQFF
TRBV28	many	TRBJ2-7	.	TGTGCCAGCAGGGAAACCGGTACTGGATTGTGGGGGGCTTACGAGCAGTACTTC	CASRETGTGLWGAYEQYF
TRBV6-8	.	TRBJ2-1	.	TGTGCCAGCAGTTACACCAGCTCCTACAATGAGCAGTTCTTC	CASSYTSSYNEQFF
TRBV12-3/TRBV12-4	many	TRBJ1-1	.	TGTGCCAGCAGTTTAGCAGGGATGAGCACTGAAGCTTTCTTT	CASSLAGMSTEAFF
TRBV20-1	many	TRBJ1-2	TRBD1	TGCAGTGCTTACAGGGGGGGCTATGGCTACACCTTC	CSAYRGGYGYTF
TRBV2	many	TRBJ1-5	.	TGTGCCAGCAGTGAAGGGCAATTAGCGCCGCCCCAGCATTTT	CASSEGQLAPPQHF
TRBV7-9	many	TRBJ2-2	.	TGTGCCAGCAGCTTTGCGACAGACACCGGGGAGCTGTTTTTT	CASSFATDTGELFF
TRBV21-1	many	TRBJ2-7	.	TGTGCCAGCAGCAAAGAATCACTCCCGGACGAGCAGTACTTC	CASSKESLPDEQYF
TRBV25-1	.	TRBJ2-1	.	TGTGCCAGCAGTGAATACCGGGGGGCGTACAATGAGCAGTTCTTC	CASSEYRGAYNEQFF